This passage covers 13 T cell receptor beta chains from one sample sequenced in a study of blood T cells in healthy people across ages. Then a second PCR, running about 6 to 12 cycles, was carried out with a sample-barcoded 5' primer and a J-beta primer mix. Via MiXCR, TCRdb re-called the 5' RACE reads, giving one row per CDR3 protein. Altogether over 1,500,000 distinct CDR3 sequences are present, approximately 39% being singletons, with the ten largest covering more than 20%. Specimen: blood. These receptors all stem from a human donor in good health.

This clonotype came up a few times. The V call is TRBV7-2, the J call TRBJ2-4, with D possibly being TRBD1 (7 bases). Trimming took 4 bases from V and 8 from J, leaving 24 bases between them. In germline, CDR1 is SGHTA, CDR2 FQGNSA. This CDR3 has 17 amino acids. Written as DNA, the CDR3 is TGTGCCAGCAGCTACCAGGGGGGACAGCTCCGGAGGGACATTCAGTACTTC. It translates to CASSYQGGQLRRDIQYF.

The V and J genes are TRBV28 and TRBJ2-7; TRBD2 is a possible D gene (6 bases). The CDR3 consists of 14 residues. Trimming took 8 bases from V and 5 from J, leaving 19 bases between them. Per germline, CDR1 MDHEN and CDR2 SYDVKM. This chain's CDR3 is CASQLGGSGNEQYF. The CDR3 nucleotides read TGTGCCAGCCAACTTGGGGGGTCTGGGAACGAGCAGTACTTC.

In this sample, this clonotype turned up a few times. The chain joins TRBV7-8 to TRBJ2-1, with D possibly TRBD2 on 5 matching bases. The V end lost 5 bases, the J end lost 10 bases, and 21 bases lay between the germline ends. This CDR3 region has 15 residues. From germline, CDR1 is SGHVS and CDR2 FQNEAQ. CDR3 protein: CASSQWVAGFGEQFF. The DNA of the CDR3 is TGTGCCAGCAGCCAGTGGGTGGCGGGCTTCGGGGAGCAGTTCTTC.

The rearrangement joins TRBV6-6 to TRBJ1-2; a possible D gene is TRBD1 (6 bases). CDR3 length: 13 amino acids. Trimming removed 6 bases from V and 6 bases from J, with 14 bases in between. CDR1 and CDR2 (germline): MNHNY, SVGAGI (reference sequence). The CDR3, as DNA: TGTGCCAGCAGCCCCCTGGGGGCCCATGGCTACACCTTC. It yields the protein CASSPLGAHGYTF.

The chain couples TRBV4-1 to TRBJ2-1; 11 bases align to TRBD2. The CDR3 totals 16 residues. Per germline, CDR1 MGHRA and CDR2 YSYEKL. V lost 3 bases and J lost 2; bases outside the gene matches: 3. The CDR3 bases are TGCGCCAGCAGCCAGGTACTAGCGGGGGCCTACAATGAGCAGTTCTTC. Residues: CASSQVLAGAYNEQFF.

In regard to this clonotype: One base away lies a much larger clone, so this may be a sequencing read error. The chain employs TRBV12-3 or TRBV12-4 and TRBJ1-2; tentatively, D is TRBD1 (5 bases). The length of the CDR3 is 14 residues. Trimming left V 4 bases short and J 4 bases short, with 13 bases between. The CDR3 is CASSSNRISYGYTF. In DNA form, the CDR3 reads TGTGCCAGCAGTTCGAACAGGATTTCCTATGGCTACACCTTC.

J is TRBJ1-2 and V is TRBV12-3 or TRBV12-4, with TRBD1 as a possible D gene (6 bases). The CDR3 contains 15 residues. V was clipped by 7 bases and J by 2 bases, with 17 bases between them. The CDR3 loop reads CASTPTGGRNYGYTF. As DNA, the CDR3 is TGTGCCAGCACCCCGACAGGCGGTCGGAACTATGGCTACACCTTC.

This clonotype was picked up a small number of times. The chain carries TRBV9 and TRBJ2-4; D is unclear. Trimming stripped 4 bases from V and 8 bases from J, with 19 bases between. This CDR3 comprises 15 residues. Germline CDR1 and CDR2: SGDLS and YYNGEE. CDR3 sequence (DNA): TGTGCCAGCAGCCCGACCGGATCCCCCCGGGACATTCAGTACTTC. Translating gives CASSPTGSPRDIQYF.

The chain links TRBV7-3 to TRBJ2-1; D remains ambiguous. The V and J ends lost 7 bases and 1 base respectively, with 14 bases between them. The CDR3 is 15 amino acids. Per the germline V gene, CDR1 is SGHTA and CDR2 is FQGTGA. CDR3 sequence reads: CASTFSSGSYNEQFF. The CDR3 DNA follows: TGTGCCAGCACGTTCTCTTCCGGGTCCTACAATGAGCAGTTCTTC.

The chain employs TRBV12-3 or TRBV12-4 and TRBJ1-6; D is possibly TRBD1 (5 bases). Trimming removed 2 bases from V and 10 bases from J, with 12 bases in between. This CDR3 is 14 amino acids long. The DNA of the CDR3 is TGTGCCAGCAGTTTATCGAGTGAGGGGTCACCCCTCCACTTT. Translation: CASSLSSEGSPLHF.

A few counts support this clonotype. The rearrangement uses TRBV12-3 or TRBV12-4 and TRBJ1-2, with TRBD1 as a possible D gene (5 bases). The CDR3 sequence is 15 residues long. Trimming took off 4 bases at V and 4 bases at J, with 16 bases between the two ends. CDR3 in DNA: TGTGCCAGCAGTTCACGGGGCGCGGGGATCTATGGCTACACCTTC. Its translation: CASSSRGAGIYGYTF.

As regards this clonotype: The germline gene is not matched at one end of the junction; a read error may be the cause. CDR3 sequence reads: CASTPDRDRNQPRHF. As DNA, the CDR3 is TGTGCCAGCACCCCCGACCGGGACCGAAATCAGCCCCGGCATTTT. This chain links TRBV7-8 with TRBJ1-5; D may be TRBD1 (5 bases). The germline CDR1 and CDR2 sequences are SGHVS and FQNEAQ. CDR3 length equals 15 residues.

The chain has TRBV20-1 and TRBJ2-3; no clear D. The germline V gene encodes CDR1 DFQATT and CDR2 SNEGSKA (reference sequence). The CDR3 runs to 16 residues. V lost 1 base to trimming and J lost 3 bases, with 17 bases between them. In nucleotides, the CDR3 is TGCAGTGCTAGAGCCAAGTTCTCGATAGCAACAGATACGCAGTATTTT. Translating gives CSARAKFSIATDTQYF.